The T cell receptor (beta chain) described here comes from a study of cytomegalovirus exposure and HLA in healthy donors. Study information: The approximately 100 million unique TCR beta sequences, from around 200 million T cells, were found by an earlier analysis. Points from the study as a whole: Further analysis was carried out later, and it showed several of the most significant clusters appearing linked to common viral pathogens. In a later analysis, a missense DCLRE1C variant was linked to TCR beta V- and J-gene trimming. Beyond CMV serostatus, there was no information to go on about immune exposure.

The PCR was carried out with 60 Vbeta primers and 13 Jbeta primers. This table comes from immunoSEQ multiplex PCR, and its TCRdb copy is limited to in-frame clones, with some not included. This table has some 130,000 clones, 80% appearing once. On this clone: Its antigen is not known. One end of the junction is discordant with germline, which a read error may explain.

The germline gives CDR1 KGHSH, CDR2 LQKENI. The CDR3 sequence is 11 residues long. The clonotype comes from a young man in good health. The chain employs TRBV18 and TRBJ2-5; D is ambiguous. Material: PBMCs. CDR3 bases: TGTGCCAGCTCACCAGGAGAGACCCGGTACTTC. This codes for CASSPGETRYF.